Listed below are T cell receptor beta chains from one sample, sequenced in a study of OX40 agonist ivuxolimab in advanced cancers. Clones were read by immunoSEQ multiplex PCR, and TCRdb kept only the in-frame ones, dropping some. The data contain 60,000 to 70,000 clones, more than 75% of them singletons. The sequenced sample was CD4+ or CD8+ T cells sorted from blood, obtained in a trial of the OX40 agonist ivuxolimab. The receptors originated from an adult with an advanced solid tumor such as melanoma, head and neck, liver or kidney cancer. The CDR3 runs from the conserved cysteine through the conserved F or W. The D gene is left open where the match is weak. Size is omitted from some rows. Given values are once, few, many or a class for expanded clones.

d_call,clone_size,j_call,v_call,cdr3_nt,cdr3_aa
NA,NA,TRBJ2-2,TRBV21-1,TGTGCCAGCAGCAAATGTCGGAGCACCGGGGAGCTGTTTTTT,CASSKCRSTGELFF
TRBD2,NA,TRBJ2-7,TRBV19,TGTGCCAGTAGTGGAACTAGCGGGAGGCCCAACGAGCAGTACTTC,CASSGTSGRPNEQYF
TRBD2,NA,TRBJ2-1,TRBV4-2,TGTGCCAGCAGCCAAGAGTTGAATAGCGGGAGCGTTATCTACAATGAGCAGTTCTTC,CASSQELNSGSVIYNEQFF
TRBD1,NA,TRBJ1-1,TRBV7-3,TGTGCCAGCAGCAGATGGACAGGGGCTGAAGCTTTCTTT,CASSRWTGAEAFF
TRBD1,NA,TRBJ2-7,TRBV5-1,TGCGCCAGCAGCAGCGGACAGGCGTCCTCCTACGAGCAGTACTTC,CASSSGQASSYEQYF
NA,few,TRBJ1-6,TRBV18,TGTGCCAGCTCACCATCAGGAGAAGATTCACCCCTCCACTTT,CASSPSGEDSPLHF
NA,NA,TRBJ1-2,TRBV5-1,TGCGCCAGCAGCTTAGGCAGGGGTAATCATGGCTACACCTTC,CASSLGRGNHGYTF
NA,NA,TRBJ1-6,TRBV6-1,TGTGCCAGCAGTCCAGATAAGGCCTATAATTCACCCCTCCACTTT,CASSPDKAYNSPLHF
NA,NA,TRBJ1-2,TRBV13,TGTGCCAGCAGCTTAGTCGGCAGCTATGGCTACACCTTC,CASSLVGSYGYTF
TRBD1,NA,TRBJ2-2,TRBV18,TGTGCCAGCTCACCACGGAACAGGGGGCTGGGGAACACCGGGGAGCTGTTTTTT,CASSPRNRGLGNTGELFF
TRBD1,NA,TRBJ1-2,TRBV2,TGTGCGAAGGGGACAGGGGAAAGCTACACCTTC,CAKGTGESYTF
TRBD1,NA,TRBJ2-7,TRBV10-3,TGTGCCATCAGTGGAGAGGGGGCAGGTTACGAGCAGTACTTC,CAISGEGAGYEQYF
NA,NA,TRBJ2-7,TRBV11-3,TGTGCCAGCAGCTTAGCGTGGGGCTACGAGCAGTACTTC,CASSLAWGYEQYF
TRBD1,NA,TRBJ2-7,TRBV2,TGTGCCAGCAGCCGGGACAGGGGAGGCTACGAGCAGTACTTC,CASSRDRGGYEQYF
NA,NA,TRBJ1-3,TRBV2,TGTGCCAGCAAAGAGTCATCTGGAAACACCATATATTTT,CASKESSGNTIYF
NA,NA,TRBJ2-5,TRBV27,TGTGCCAGCAGTTTATCGTGGGGTTCGACGCAGACCCAGTACTTC,CASSLSWGSTQTQYF
TRBD1,NA,TRBJ2-7,TRBV27,TGTGCCAGCAGTTTCCGGGACAGGAGTTACGAGCAGTACTTC,CASSFRDRSYEQYF
TRBD1,NA,TRBJ2-7,TRBV5-1,TGCGCCAGCAGCCTAGGACAGGGGGGTTTAGCTTACGAGCAGTACTTC,CASSLGQGGLAYEQYF
TRBD2,NA,TRBJ2-1,TRBV11-2,TGTGCCAGCACCAAGGGACTAGCGGGATCTATTTCCTACAATGAGCAGTTCTTC,CASTKGLAGSISYNEQFF
TRBD2,many,TRBJ2-1,TRBV7-9,TGTGCCAGCAGCTTAGTAGCGGGGGGGCGTAATGAGCAGTTCTTC,CASSLVAGGRNEQFF
NA,NA,TRBJ2-1,TRBV19,TGTGCCAGTCTCCCTCGGGATAGCGGAGGCTCCTACAATGAGCAGTTCTTC,CASLPRDSGGSYNEQFF
TRBD1,NA,TRBJ1-1,TRBV29-1,TGCAGCGTTAGTGTCACGGGACAGGGCCCCTGGAACACTGAAGCTTTCTTT,CSVSVTGQGPWNTEAFF
TRBD2,NA,TRBJ2-7,TRBV7-2,TGTGCCAGCAGCTCAAGCGGGGGCCCAGCCTACGAGCAGTACTTC,CASSSSGGPAYEQYF